Presented here are 25 T cell receptor beta chains from one specimen sequenced in a study of T cell repertoires in cytomegalovirus infection. A single record per CDR3 protein comes from TCRdb applying MiXCR to the reads. This table has about 190,000 distinct CDR3 sequences, roughly 9% appearing once. Sequenced material: PBMCs. The source is a human donor in good health (CMV status not recorded). Some clones in this sample may be carry-over from other donors' samples.

This clonotype was seen ten or more times. The gene calls are TRBV7-9 and TRBJ1-3; unclear D gene. From germline, CDR1 is SEHNR and CDR2 FQNEAQ (reference sequence). The length of the CDR3 is 16 residues. The V end was cut by 4 bases, the J end by 0 bases, with 13 bases between. In DNA, the CDR3 is TGTGCCAGCAGCTCCTACGACCACCTCTCTGGAAACACCATATATTTT. Translated: CASSSYDHLSGNTIYF.

In its sample, this clonotype was seen many times. The chain carries TRBV25-1 and TRBJ1-1; D ambiguous. Trimming left V 7 bases short and J 6 bases short, with 21 bases between. From germline, CDR1 is MGHDK and CDR2 SYGVNS. This CDR3 has 15 amino acids. For the CDR3, the DNA is TGTGCCAGCACCCCACCGGGAGCCGGTACCCCTGAAGCTTTCTTT. Its protein is CASTPPGAGTPEAFF.

The V gene is TRBV28, the J gene TRBJ2-1, with 7 nucleotides matching TRBD1. This CDR3 has 15 residues. Germline V gives CDR1 MDHEN, CDR2 SYDVKM. V was pared by 4 bases and J by 9 bases, with 12 bases of the junction left unmatched. The CDR3 loop reads CASSYFPGQRGEQFF. The CDR3 DNA follows: TGTGCCAGCAGTTATTTCCCGGGACAGAGGGGTGAGCAGTTCTTC.

This clonotype showed up many times. The chain combines TRBV7-2 with TRBJ2-2; possibly TRBD2 for D (6 bases). Germline V gives CDR1 SGHTA, CDR2 FQGNSA. This CDR3 contains 16 residues. V shed 5 bases and J shed 5 bases, with 18 bases lying between them. The CDR3: CASSPTFAGRTGELFF. The DNA of the CDR3 is TGTGCCAGCAGCCCCACCTTCGCGGGGCGGACCGGGGAGCTGTTTTTT.

This clonotype was counted many times. The gene calls are TRBV14 and TRBJ1-1; D not certain. CDR1 and CDR2 (germline): SGHDN, FVKESK. The CDR3 extends over 13 amino acids. With 4 bases removed from V and 1 base from J, the gap between germline ends came to 7 bases. The CDR3 region has the DNA TGTGCCAGCAGCCCAAAAGGGAACACTGAAGCTTTCTTT. Residues: CASSPKGNTEAFF.

This clonotype came up many times. The gene calls are TRBV12-3 or TRBV12-4 and TRBJ1-5; TRBD1 matches 7 bases. The CDR3 totals 15 residues. After removal of 4 bases from V and 2 bases from J, the junction contained 5 bases not matched to a gene. The CDR3 DNA reads as TGTGCCAGCAGTTCCCGACAGGGCGGCAATCAGCCCCAGCATTTT. Translating gives CASSSRQGGNQPQHF.

The J gene is TRBJ2-1, the V gene TRBV27, with D hard to call. Germline V gene sequence: CDR1 MNHEY, CDR2 SMNVEV (reference sequence). CDR3 length equals 13 residues. V lost 2 bases to trimming and J lost 6 bases, with 8 bases between them. CDR3 in amino acids: CASSLDWRNEQFF. CDR3 in DNA: TGTGCCAGCAGTTTAGATTGGCGCAATGAGCAGTTCTTC.

This clonotype was observed at least ten times. J is TRBJ2-4 and V is TRBV7-2; the match to TRBD2 covers 8 bases. V dropped 1 base and J dropped 7; count of bases not matched to a gene: 9. Germline CDR1 and CDR2: SGHTA and FQGNSA. This CDR3 region has 16 residues. CDR3 nucleotide sequence: TGTGCCAGCAGCTTAGAATTCGGCGGGAGGTTGAACATTCAGTACTTC. Amino acid sequence: CASSLEFGGRLNIQYF.

This clonotype was seen many times. The rearrangement links TRBV7-2 to TRBJ1-2, with D perhaps matching TRBD1 (6 bases). V dropped 0 bases and J dropped 2 bases, with 7 bases sitting between them. The germline V gene encodes CDR1 SGHTA and CDR2 FQGNSA. The CDR3 totals 14 residues. CDR3 DNA sequence: TGTGCCAGCAGCTTAGCGGGGGCCAACTATGGCTACACCTTC. Translated: CASSLAGANYGYTF.

This clonotype was picked up many times. This chain uses TRBV7-2 with TRBJ1-2, with 10 bases that match TRBD1. Trimming took 6 bases from V and 4 from J; bases not matched to a gene: 8. This CDR3 has 15 amino acids. CDR1 is SGHTA and CDR2 is FQGNSA in the germline V gene. As DNA, the CDR3 is TGTGCCAGCAGGGAGATCGGGACAGGGGTCTATGGCTACACCTTC. Amino acids: CASREIGTGVYGYTF.

The sample holds many counts of this clonotype. The rearrangement joins TRBV7-8 to TRBJ2-5, with D perhaps TRBD2 (7 bases). Trimming removed 0 bases at V and 7 bases at J, with 18 bases between. Germline values: CDR1 SGHVS, CDR2 FQNEAQ. CDR3 length equals 16 residues. CDR3 sequence reads: CASSLATRGLQGTQYF. Here the CDR3 DNA reads TGTGCCAGCAGCTTAGCTACTAGGGGACTACAGGGGACCCAGTACTTC.

This clonotype was seen more than once but under ten times. The chain has TRBV20-1 and TRBJ1-2; D not resolved. The CDR3 is 12 amino acids. Trimming removed 6 bases from V and 7 bases from J, with 15 bases in between. CDR1 is DFQATT and CDR2 is SNEGSKA in the germline V gene (reference sequence). CDR3 residues: CSAGNSLSGYTF. DNA of the CDR3: TGCAGTGCCGGCAACAGCCTGTCTGGCTACACCTTC.

This clonotype was recorded at least ten times. This chain links TRBV7-9 with TRBJ1-2, with 8 bases fitting TRBD1. J was trimmed by 6 bases and V by 6 bases; bases with no gene match: 6. Per the germline V gene, CDR1 is SEHNR and CDR2 is FQNEAQ (reference sequence). This CDR3 region has 13 residues. CDR3 loop: CASRAPTGDGYTF. The CDR3 DNA sequence: TGTGCCAGCAGAGCACCGACAGGGGATGGCTACACCTTC.

This clonotype was seen ten or more times. The gene calls are TRBV28 and TRBJ1-5, with TRBD1 identical over 7 bases. This CDR3 has 14 amino acids. V was clipped by 5 bases and J by 4 bases; unmatched bases: 5. CDR1 and CDR2 (germline): MDHEN, SYDVKM. CDR3 residues: CASSPTGENQPQHF. CDR3 nucleotide sequence: TGTGCCAGCAGTCCTACAGGGGAGAATCAGCCCCAGCATTTT.

This clonotype has a count of ten or more. The chain carries TRBV7-2 and TRBJ2-3; 9 bases map to TRBD1. Germline loops: CDR1 SGHTA, CDR2 FQGNSA. The V and J ends lost 5 bases and 4 bases, in that order; junction bases with no gene match: 10. This CDR3 comprises 16 residues. In DNA form, the CDR3 reads TGTGCCAGCAGCCGACAGACCGGGACAGGGTCAGATACGCAGTATTTT. Translating gives CASSRQTGTGSDTQYF.

This chain uses TRBV12-3 or TRBV12-4 with TRBJ2-1; 11 positions match TRBD2. The CDR3 runs to 15 residues. V was clipped by 5 bases and J by 7 bases; unmatched bases: 7. The CDR3 here is CASSHSGGAENEQFF. The CDR3, as DNA: TGTGCCAGCAGTCATAGCGGGGGGGCCGAAAATGAGCAGTTCTTC.

This clonotype has ten or more counts. J is TRBJ1-1 and V is TRBV15; D is undetermined. The germline gives CDR1 LNHNV, CDR2 YYDKDF (reference sequence). There are 13 residues in the CDR3. The germline V and J ends were trimmed by 4 bases and 1 base, with 7 bases remaining between them. The CDR3 reads CATSIKGNTEAFF. The CDR3, as DNA: TGTGCCACCAGCATTAAGGGGAACACTGAAGCTTTCTTT.

This clonotype has a count of ten or more. This chain connects TRBV7-2 to TRBJ1-2; 8 bases align to TRBD1. The V segment lost 0 bases and the J segment 4 bases; nucleotides outside the gene matches: 7. CDR1 is SGHTA and CDR2 is FQGNSA in the germline V gene. The CDR3 sequence is 16 residues long. As DNA, the CDR3 is TGTGCCAGCAGCTTAGCTAACACAGGGGGTCCCTATGGCTACACCTTC. Its protein product is CASSLANTGGPYGYTF.

This chain connects TRBV20-1 to TRBJ2-1; 9 bases are a match to TRBD1. Per germline, CDR1 DFQATT and CDR2 SNEGSKA (reference sequence). CDR3 length equals 18 residues. The ends lost 0 bases at V and 7 bases at J; junction bases unmatched: 16. The CDR3 reads CSARDHPPPGQGLNEQFF. The CDR3 DNA sequence: TGCAGTGCTAGAGATCACCCCCCCCCGGGACAGGGCCTGAATGAGCAGTTCTTC.

This clonotype has ten or more counts. V is TRBV28 and J is TRBJ2-7; D is ambiguous. The germline V gene encodes CDR1 MDHEN and CDR2 SYDVKM. This CDR3 has 13 residues. The V gene lost 4 bases and the J gene lost 3 bases, with 10 bases spanning the gap. The CDR3 DNA is TGTGCCAGCAGTTCTTCAACGTTCTACGAGCAGTACTTC. Translated: CASSSSTFYEQYF.

This clonotype was seen repeatedly, ten times or more. The rearrangement uses TRBV28 and TRBJ2-5, with 14 bases fitting TRBD2. Germline assignment: CDR1 MDHEN and CDR2 SYDVKM. Trimming removed 4 bases from V and 5 bases from J; junction bases left unmatched: 21. The CDR3 is made up of 21 amino acids. CDR3 loop: CASSSPDGTSGSSAHRETQYF. DNA of the CDR3: TGTGCCAGCAGTTCCCCCGATGGGACTAGCGGGAGTTCGGCCCACCGGGAGACCCAGTACTTC.

This clonotype has a count of ten or more. The chain carries TRBV10-2 and TRBJ1-5, with 7 bases matching TRBD1. The CDR3 spans 15 residues. Germline V CDR1 and CDR2: WSHSY, SAAADI. Trimming removed 6 bases from V and 4 bases from J; junction bases left unmatched: 9. The CDR3, as DNA: TGCGCCAGCAGACCCGGACAGGTCAGAAATCAGCCCCAGCATTTT. Its translation is CASRPGQVRNQPQHF.

This clonotype was counted between two and nine times. The chain links TRBV5-1 to TRBJ2-7; the match to TRBD1 covers 7 bases. V lost 0 bases and J lost 11; bases outside the gene matches: 5. Germline assignment: CDR1 SGHRS and CDR2 YFSETQ. CDR3 size: 12 residues. The DNA for the CDR3 is TGCGCCAGCAGCTTGGACAGGGGTCAGGAGTACTTC. Translation gives CASSLDRGQEYF.

This clonotype was seen at least ten times. The CDR3: CASSLIGQNYGYTF. The CDR3 DNA is TGTGCCAGCAGCTTAATTGGGCAAAACTATGGCTACACCTTC. The V gene is TRBV7-2, the J gene TRBJ1-2, with D unresolved. The ends were cut back, 2 bases at V and 2 bases at J, with 9 bases in the middle. This CDR3 contains 14 residues. Germline lookup yields CDR1 SGHTA and CDR2 FQGNSA. The entire variable domain, with the rest obtained from reference TRBV7-2 and TRBJ1-2, is as follows: GAGVSQSPSNKVTEKGKDVELRCDPISGHTALYWYRQSLGQGLEFLIYFQGNSAPDKSGLPSDRFSAERTGGSVSTLTIQRTQQEDSAVYLCASSLIGQNYGYTFGSGTRLTVV.

This clonotype was seen only a few times. The V call is TRBV5-5, the J call TRBJ1-2; a weak D match, TRBD1 (5 bases). This CDR3 comprises 14 residues. Germline V gives CDR1 SGHKS, CDR2 YYEKEE (reference sequence). With 4 bases removed from V and 6 bases from J, the gap between germline ends came to 16 bases. The CDR3, as DNA: TGTGCCAGCAGCAAGACGGGGGGTGTCGATGGCTACACCTTC. This gives the protein CASSKTGGVDGYTF.